This T cell receptor (beta chain) came from a study of cytomegalovirus exposure and HLA in healthy donors (dated by TCRdb to 2015 to 2018). In the study overall: In an earlier analysis of under 750 of the donors, 276 Gb of sequence data and roughly 100 million unique TCR beta sequences from 150 million to 200 million T cells were reported. Around 320 gigabases of sequencing data and roughly 90 million unique TCR sequences were included in an early release covering about 700 HLA-typed donors. Of the 300 to 450 genotyped donors, more than 75% were placed in the genetic ancestry cluster associated with self-reported Caucasian donors. The aim of the study was to test whether cataloging public T cell receptors could identify signatures of past pathogen exposure. The study used immunosequencing to profile the T cell repertoires of under 700 subjects and linked those repertoires to cytomegalovirus serostatus. Besides the first cohort of around 670 subjects, a separate validation cohort made up of over 100 different subjects was used. High-throughput TCR immunosequencing, statistical association of individual TCRs with disease status, and machine learning were combined to predict cytomegalovirus infection status. In a later analysis, previously published TCR beta repertoires from 550 to 750 donors were re-analyzed and high-resolution HLA genotyping was added so that TCR occurrence patterns could be studied. Rather than using new phenotypic data, the later analysis identified candidate immune exposures from TCR beta sequences and from how often those sequences occurred across donors. To decide whether each TCR beta V gene segment behaved as functional or pseudogenic, an earlier analysis of some 600 of the donors relied on high-throughput TCR beta sequencing. Donor age, sex, ethnicity and CMV serostatus were compiled together with the repertoire data. Genome-wide SNP genotypes for about 60% of the 666 donors were used in a later genetic analysis, which treated that subset as a discovery cohort. Every repertoire in the discovery cohort had been generated on one and the same sequencing platform. HLA typing covered class I and class II loci at four-digit resolution. Typing coverage differed by locus: A, B, C, DRB1 and DQB1 were typed in roughly 620-630 donors, DQA1 in 522, DPA1 in 600 to 610, and DPB1 in just under 480. Roughly five DR-DQ haplotypes were handled as single units for association and clustering, since linkage in the cohort was strong. On average, roughly 240,000 unique TCR beta nucleotide sequences were sequenced per donor among fewer than 500 genotyped donors of the cohort, with roughly 18% of those sequences being non-productive.

The CDR3 runs 14 amino acids, cysteine and phenylalanine included. Left in the record is the CDR3 DNA by itself, 42 bases read in frame from the first base. CDR1 and CDR2 were assigned from the germline V gene as MNHNS and SASEGT. V is clipped by 6 bases and J by 3 bases, and the sequence between their germline boundaries is 12 bases long. Concerning this clone itself: Its antigen specificity is not known. Base quality data are lacking; no much larger clone is found one base away.

Receptor amplification or capture employed the immunoSEQ multiplex PCR assay. A mixture of 60 forward primers for TCR Vbeta segments and 13 reverse primers for TCR Jbeta segments was used in the multiplex PCR. Amplification of the CDR3 region of rearranged TCR beta genes was performed with a multiplex PCR assay on genomic DNA. The amplified TCR beta libraries were sequenced on the Illumina HiSeq System as 87-base-pair reads. Processing in the source paper ran as follows. Across the 500 to 750 repertoires, a later analysis counted tens of millions of unique TCR beta chains, approximately 10 million of which were shared by at least two donors. Raw reads were error-corrected and collapsed into unique sequences by a nearest-neighbor algorithm in which closely related sequences were merged to remove PCR and sequencing errors. V, D and J gene segments were assigned by aligning CDR3 sequences to IMGT reference sequences. Each retained sequence needed at least a six-nucleotide match to both a V gene segment and a J gene segment. A rearrangement was called productive if the CDR3 had no stop codons and remained in frame with V and J, and every other rearrangement was called non-productive. CDR3 was defined according to IMGT convention as the region running from the second conserved V-encoded cysteine to the conserved J-encoded phenylalanine. The earlier analysis of about 610 of the donors excluded any sequence lacking an unambiguous match to a single V gene segment. In an earlier analysis of some 590 of the donors, a V segment was called functional when productive rearrangements were above 56.7%, and segregating when the standard deviation between donors exceeded 5%. To diagnose cytomegalovirus status from the catalog of TCR beta chain sequences, a statistical classification framework was built. In a later analysis, TCR nucleotide sequences were compared against IMGT/GENE-DB human TR gene sequences so that V and J genes could be assigned. Using the TCRdist pipeline, a later analysis assigned CDR3 sequences along with most-parsimonious VDJ recombination scenarios. A later analysis defined each TCR beta chain by its CDR3 amino acid sequence plus V-gene family, and excluded reads lacking a unique V-gene family. A later analysis removed 550 to 700 highly shared, low-generation-probability nucleotide sequences to deal with suspected cross-contamination and a sequencing artifact. In a later analysis, a clonal expansion index for each public chain was calculated from normalized within-repertoire ranks of inferred template counts. In a later analysis, generation probabilities were computed with a VDJ recombination model fitted to out-of-frame rearrangements, and the resulting probabilities were checked against IGoR. Hypergeometric tests were used in a later analysis to score TCR-TCR, TCR-HLA and TCR-CMV co-occurrence, with a repertoire-size bias correction applied to the TCR pairs. False discovery rates were estimated in a later analysis by permuting HLA or CMV assignments 20 times. In a later analysis, co-occurring TCRs were grouped using DBSCAN, with TCRdist sequence similarity added in when clustering inside HLA-allele-positive subsets. For co-occurrence clustering, repertoires with fewer than 30,000 or more than 120,000 public chains were excluded, along with roughly 5 repertoires with anomalous nucleotide sharing. Imported from immuneACCESS, the table was reduced by TCRdb to in-frame sequences with V and J called. These copies leave out some clones; in studies compared against another copy, an unresolved V gene accounts for under half, and the cause of the remainder is not known. The V and J calls and clone size come from that table; D and trimming were worked out from the DNA. A total of 130,000 or so clones appear in this sample, 75% to 85% of them only once. The biggest ten clones account for about 1.8% of the sample.

The research as a whole found: Several of the top co-occurrence clusters appeared to be linked to parvovirus B19, influenza, CMV and Epstein-Barr virus, according to a later analysis. In an earlier analysis of around 600 of the donors, most TCR beta V segments were observed in productive rearrangements about 90% or about 30% of the time, broadly matching IMGT annotations. The sequencing pipeline was judged likely to have produced a cluster of highly shared sequence variants as a technical artifact. In vitro tests confirmed that a few of the cytomegalovirus-associated TCR beta chains recognize cytomegalovirus antigens. Across donors, most TCR sequences were observed very rarely, whereas some public TCRs were present in many individuals. Linkage disequilibrium might explain the correlated functional status among segregating V segments, but an unknown experimental factor could not be ruled out. A later analysis found that HLA-associated TCR beta chains were more clonally expanded and had lower generation probabilities than equally common non-associated chains. Because counts were too low, fewer than 20 rarely observed V segments, including chromosome 9 orphons, were excluded from the earlier analysis of around 640 of the donors. In a later genetic analysis, a missense DCLRE1C variant was associated with V-gene and J-gene trimming of TCR beta chains, and the association was replicated in an independent cohort. Compared with the approximately 600-donor mean, donors in an Asian-associated ancestry cluster had fewer N-insertions in productive TCRs, according to a later genetic analysis. Strong co-occurrence of HLA alleles, especially DR and DQ, made assigning TCR associations to individual alleles difficult. The authors suggested that the approach could potentially be extended to other disease states and immunological phenotypes. CMV serostatus was the only immune exposure information available for the cohort. A further reported finding was that TCR beta sequences accurately predicted the HLA-A and HLA-B alleles for most subjects in the first cohort. Most CMV-associated TCR beta chains appeared to be HLA-restricted in a later analysis, and the HLA associations seemed to be driven largely by CMV exposure. The 87-base-pair reads could not distinguish some IMGT-functional V segments, including TRBV6-2 and TRBV6-3, so those segments were excluded. Because some donors lacked HLA typing at each locus, the association tests relied only on the typed subset. Specific HLA alleles were associated with 15,000 to 20,000 TCR beta sequences at a false discovery rate of 0.05 in a later analysis. In this cohort, only TCR beta chains were sequenced, and detectable features were limited by the absence of alpha or paired-chain data. According to a later analysis, TCR association rates differed among HLA loci, with DRB1 alleles showing the most associated TCRs and HLA-C alleles showing the fewest. Roughly uniform sequencing depth across donors was assumed in presence/absence analyses, although this assumption may not hold. In both the original and validation cohorts, the classifier was reported to diagnose cytomegalovirus status with high specificity and sensitivity. In the study, around 150 TCR beta chains were listed as associated with cytomegalovirus.

In total, over 600 healthy bone marrow donors made up the cohort. At the time of sampling, every cohort member was nominally healthy, though immune exposures that went unrecorded were likely present. The donor was CMV seronegative and belonged to the group of roughly 330 seronegative cohort members. A peripheral blood sample was collected from each donor, and TCR beta sequencing was performed on peripheral blood mononuclear cells. Genomic DNA was extracted from the blood cell samples with the Qiagen DNeasy Blood Extraction Kit. Sequenced: PBMCs. The TCR originated in a man aged 35 to 55 in good health and CMV-seronegative. The chain is encoded by TRBV6-1 joined to TRBJ1-5; too little of a D gene remains to name it. The encoded CDR3 is CASRPQLLNQPQHF. The DNA sequence reads TGTGCCAGCAGGCCACAGCTCCTCAATCAGCCCCAGCATTTT.